These 2 T cell receptor beta chains were all obtained from the same sample, sequenced in a study of blood T cell repertoires in COVID-19. Sequencing was performed with immunoSEQ multiplex PCR; in TCRdb, only in-frame clones are kept and a portion is missing. The table lists about 150,000 clones, roughly 88% of them singletons, with approximately 10% in the top ten. The sequenced sample consisted of peripheral blood. These receptors originate from a woman between 45 and 65 years old with acute or convalescent COVID-19.

This chain connects TRBV3-1 (or the pseudogene TRBV3-2) to TRBJ1-1; no reliable D call. The CDR3 consists of 13 residues. CDR1 and CDR2 (germline): LGHDT, YNNKEL (reference sequence). V lost 1 base, J lost 4 bases, and 7 bases lay in between. In nucleotides, the CDR3 is TGTGCCAGCAGCCAAGTGAGAGGCACTGAAGCTTTCTTT. Amino acid sequence: CASSQVRGTEAFF.

The rearrangement uses TRBV5-1 and TRBJ2-1, with 8 bases aligning to TRBD2. Germline V gene lookup returns CDR1 SGHRS and CDR2 YFSETQ. CDR3 length equals 14 residues. The junction had 8 bases not matched to a gene; V was cut back by 5 bases and J by 7 bases. The CDR3 nucleotides read TGCGCCAGCAGTCCCGGGGGGGCCCGAAATGAGCAGTTCTTC. It is translated as CASSPGGARNEQFF.